This T cell receptor beta chain was profiled in a study of T cell changes during pregnancy in multiple sclerosis. J was trimmed by 3 bases and V by 5 bases; bases with no gene match: 4. The CDR3 has 14 amino acids. Germline CDR1 reads SGHAT; CDR2 reads FQNNGV. Using immunoSEQ multiplex PCR, the repertoire was profiled, and TCRdb retains in-frame clones only, with some absent. The sample yields approximately 63,000 clones, over 90% seen once. The receptor was isolated from a female donor with multiple sclerosis, enrolled in a pregnancy study. The chain is built from TRBV11-2 and TRBJ2-1, with TRBD1 matching over 7 bases. Sequenced material: CD8+ T cells from peripheral blood mononuclear cells, taken in the third trimester of pregnancy. The CDR3, as DNA: TGTGCCAGCAGCCCCAGACAGGGCTACAATGAGCAGTTCTTC. It codes for CASSPRQGYNEQFF.